This paragraph covers one T cell receptor beta chain sequence. Its antigen is not known. Its ends do not fully match the called genes, so a read error is possible. In the PCR, 60 Vbeta and 13 Jbeta primers were used. TCRdb keeps only in-frame clones here, not all; method: immunoSEQ multiplex PCR. The table lists around 140,000 clones. This record belongs to a study of cytomegalovirus exposure and HLA in healthy donors. The study, taken as a whole, reports: When analyzed later, the rates of TCR association showed variation by HLA locus, with DRB1 the most and HLA-C the fewest.

Germline V lookup: CDR1 DFQATT, CDR2 SNEGSKA (reference sequence). The CDR3 contains 11 residues. The V and J genes are TRBV20-1 and TRBJ1-4; D not certain. Sequencing was performed on PBMCs. The receptor comes from a woman aged 40 to 55 in good health and CMV-seropositive. The CDR3 DNA is TGCAGTGCCAGAGCAAATGAAAAACTGTTTTTT. This gives the protein CSARANEKLFF.